The 28 T cell receptor beta chains in this list originate from one sample, sequenced in a study of T cell responses to AZD1222 COVID-19 vaccine. TCRdb's copy holds only in-frame clones and misses some; the assay was immunoSEQ multiplex PCR. The sample yields about 150,000 clones, less than 95% seen once. The source material was peripheral blood, sampled 28 days after the second AZD1222 dose. The origin of the receptors is an adult who received the AZD1222 COVID-19 vaccine.

The chain uses TRBV14 and TRBJ2-7; a weak D match, TRBD2 (6 bases). V lost 6 bases and J 0 bases, leaving 18 bases between the germline ends. The CDR3 is made up of 16 amino acids. Germline lookup yields CDR1 SGHDN and CDR2 FVKESK. The CDR3 region has the DNA TGTGCCAGCAGTCACCTAGGCGGGACGGACTCCTACGAGCAGTACTTC. As protein: CASSHLGGTDSYEQYF.

The gene calls are TRBV3-1 (or the pseudogene TRBV3-2) and TRBJ2-1, with D tentatively TRBD2 (5 bases). Germline lookup yields CDR1 LGHDT and CDR2 YNNKEL (reference sequence). This CDR3 is built from 13 residues. The V gene lost 3 bases and the J gene lost 6 bases, with 9 bases spanning the gap. CDR3 DNA sequence: TGTGCCAGCAGCCAGACCGGGGTCAATGAGCAGTTCTTC. Amino acids: CASSQTGVNEQFF.

The V gene is TRBV11-2, the J gene TRBJ2-7; no clear D gene. Germline V gives CDR1 SGHAT, CDR2 FQNNGV. There are 13 residues in the CDR3. The germline V and J ends were trimmed by 0 bases and 5 bases, with 8 bases remaining between them. The CDR3 DNA is TGTGCCAGCAGCTTAGATCGGTGGAACGAGCAGTACTTC. The encoded protein is CASSLDRWNEQYF. The variable domain in full, completed from reference TRBV11-2 and TRBJ2-7, reads EAGVAQSPRYKIIEKRQSVAFWCNPISGHATLYWYQQILGQGPKLLIQFQNNGVVDDSQLPKDRFSAERLKGVDSTLKIQPAKLEDSAVYLCASSLDRWNEQYFGPGTRLTVT.

J is TRBJ2-1 and V is TRBV6-5, with TRBD1 matching over 12 bases. CDR3 length: 15 amino acids. V lost 6 bases and J lost 8; bases outside the gene matches: 8. Germline CDR1 is MNHEY and CDR2 is SVGAGI. The DNA of the CDR3 is TGTGCCAGCAGGGGGGACAGGGGGCGTCTGGATGAGCAGTTCTTC. Its translation: CASRGDRGRLDEQFF.

This chain connects TRBV3-1 (or the pseudogene TRBV3-2) to TRBJ2-3; tentative D call: TRBD2 (6 bases). V dropped 4 bases and J dropped 1 base, with 9 bases sitting between them. Germline V gives CDR1 LGHDT, CDR2 YNNKEL (reference sequence). CDR3 size: 14 residues. The CDR3: CASSPGSGTDTQYF. The CDR3 DNA reads TGTGCCAGCAGCCCCGGGAGTGGCACAGATACGCAGTATTTT.

V and J are TRBV24-1 and TRBJ1-4, with TRBD1 identical over 7 bases. Unmatched junction bases numbered 17, after V lost 3 bases and J lost 5 bases. Germline CDR1 is KGHDR and CDR2 is SFDVKD. This CDR3 is built from 19 residues. CDR3 residues: CATSDPGQPNSLGNEKLFF. The CDR3 DNA reads as TGTGCCACCAGTGATCCGGGACAGCCGAACTCGCTAGGGAATGAAAAACTGTTTTTT.

The CDR3 nucleotides are TGTGCCAGCAGGGGACTAGCGGGCACCGGGGAGCTGTTTTTT. Protein sequence: CASRGLAGTGELFF. The chain carries TRBV3-1 (or the pseudogene TRBV3-2) and TRBJ2-2; 12 bases map to TRBD2. J lost 4 bases, V lost 6 bases, and 0 bases had no gene match. The germline CDR1 and CDR2 sequences are LGHDT and YNNKEL (reference sequence). The CDR3 totals 14 residues.

This clone was recorded only once. The rearrangement joins TRBV19 to TRBJ2-7; D is uncertain. V was shortened by 2 bases and J by 2 bases, with 10 bases between the two germline ends. Per the germline V gene, CDR1 is LNHDA and CDR2 is SQIVND (reference sequence). The CDR3 is 14 amino acids. The CDR3 region has the DNA TGTGCCAGTAGTATACCGAGTCGCCCCTACGAGCAGTACTTC. Its protein is CASSIPSRPYEQYF. Drawing the rest from reference TRBV19 and TRBJ2-7, the complete variable domain is DGGITQSPKYLFRKEGQNVTLSCEQNLNHDAMYWYRQDPGQGLRLIYYSQIVNDFQKGDIAEGYSVSREKKESFPLTVTSAQKNPTAFYLCASSIPSRPYEQYFGPGTRLTVT.

With respect to this clone: The junction differs from germline at one of its ends, possibly a read error. The chain carries TRBV7-7 and TRBJ1-4, with unresolved D. Germline V lookup: CDR1 SSHAT, CDR2 FNYEAQ (reference sequence). The CDR3 sequence is 13 residues long. The CDR3 sequence: CASSRGRNEKLFF. As DNA, the CDR3 is TGTGCTAGCAGCCGTGGACGGAACGAAAAACTGTTTTTT.

Here the CDR3 DNA reads TGTGCCAGCAGCTATAAACAGGCACCTGAGGACACTGAAGCTTTCTTT. The encoded protein is CASSYKQAPEDTEAFF. The chain couples TRBV7-2 to TRBJ1-1; tentative D call: TRBD1 (5 bases). V shed 4 bases and J shed 3 bases, with 18 bases lying between them. CDR3 size: 16 residues. CDR1 is SGHTA, CDR2 FQGNSA, per germline.

CDR3 coding DNA: TGTGCCACCAGTGATTACCAGGGGGCAGCAAGCTCCTATAATTCACCCCTCCACTTT. Its translation is CATSDYQGAASSYNSPLHF. This sequence joins TRBV24-1 and TRBJ1-6, with 8 positions matching TRBD1. Trimming took 2 bases from V and 0 from J; bases not matched to a gene: 8. This CDR3 spans 19 amino acids. Germline V gene sequence: CDR1 KGHDR, CDR2 SFDVKD.

This chain connects TRBV30 to TRBJ1-5; possible D gene TRBD1, 5 bases. The V end lost 0 bases, the J end lost 5 bases, and 11 bases lay between the germline ends. Germline lookup yields CDR1 GTSNPN and CDR2 SVGIG (reference sequence). CDR3 length: 14 amino acids. CDR3 protein: CAWSVLSRDQPQHF. DNA of the CDR3: TGTGCCTGGAGTGTACTGAGCAGGGATCAGCCCCAGCATTTT.

The chain uses TRBV6-1 and TRBJ1-6, with TRBD1 as a possible D gene (6 bases). In germline, CDR1 is MNHNS, CDR2 SASEGT. Trimming removed 2 bases at V and 0 bases at J, with 14 bases between. This CDR3 has 18 amino acids. CDR3 loop: CASSESVPGVSYNSPLHF. The CDR3 DNA reads TGTGCCAGCAGTGAATCGGTCCCAGGGGTCTCCTATAATTCACCCCTCCACTTT.

The chain links TRBV18 to TRBJ1-1; D unclear. The germline CDR1 and CDR2 sequences are KGHSH and LQKENI. V dropped 5 bases and J dropped 5 bases, with 12 bases sitting between them. The CDR3 is 13 amino acids. The CDR3 loop reads CASSSQRTTEAFF. In DNA, the CDR3 is TGTGCCAGCTCATCCCAAAGGACTACTGAAGCTTTCTTT.

This chain joins TRBV28 and TRBJ1-2; 7 nucleotides align to TRBD1. Looked up from germline, CDR1 is MDHEN and CDR2 is SYDVKM. The CDR3 sequence is 16 residues long. Trimming cost V 2 bases and J 4 bases; bases outside gene matches: 10. CDR3 in DNA: TGTGCCAGCAGTTTACCCGGGACAGCTCGGTCCTATGGCTACACCTTC. It is translated as CASSLPGTARSYGYTF.

The genes are TRBV6-1 and TRBJ2-1, with TRBD2 identical over 9 bases. Germline trimming cut 7 bases from V and 9 bases from J; bases unmatched to any gene: 10. This CDR3 spans 14 amino acids. Germline V gives CDR1 MNHNS, CDR2 SASEGT. The DNA of the CDR3 is TGTGCCAGCATCGACCGGACTAGCGTTGGTGAGCAGTTCTTC. It translates to CASIDRTSVGEQFF.

V is TRBV7-9 and J is TRBJ2-7; 7 positions match TRBD1. Germline loops: CDR1 SEHNR, CDR2 FQNEAQ (reference sequence). V shed 4 bases and J 4 bases; nucleotides not matched to a gene: 10. This CDR3 is built from 15 residues. CDR3 DNA: TGTGCCAGCAGCTCGTCCGGGACAGCCGAATACGAGCAGTACTTC. Protein product: CASSSSGTAEYEQYF.

The genes are TRBV6-5 and TRBJ1-2; a weak D match, TRBD1 (5 bases). The CDR3 runs to 15 residues. V was clipped by 3 bases and J by 0 bases, with 11 bases between them. CDR1 and CDR2 from the germline V gene are MNHEY and SVGAGI. CDR3 sequence: CASSYRQPSNYGYTF. The CDR3 region has the DNA TGTGCCAGCAGTTATCGACAGCCCTCTAACTATGGCTACACCTTC.

The CDR3 protein is CSAPRGEQYF. The DNA for the CDR3 is TGCAGTGCGCCTAGGGGTGAGCAGTACTTC. This chain uses TRBV20-1 with TRBJ2-7, with D maybe TRBD1 (5 bases). Germline V CDR1 and CDR2: DFQATT, SNEGSKA (reference sequence). Trimming removed 6 bases from V and 7 bases from J, with 10 bases in between. This CDR3 contains 10 residues.

The chain recombines TRBV6-1 with TRBJ1-2; TRBD1 might be the D (5 bases). The CDR3 runs 15 residues. Germline V CDR1 and CDR2: MNHNS, SASEGT. V was pared by 1 base and J by 4 bases, with 13 bases between. CDR3 loop: CASSEDTGTVYGYTF. CDR3 nucleotides: TGTGCCAGCAGTGAAGACACCGGGACGGTCTATGGCTACACCTTC.

J is TRBJ1-3 and V is TRBV28; D call uncertain. V lost 8 bases and J 4 bases, leaving 9 bases between the germline ends. Germline CDR1 is MDHEN and CDR2 is SYDVKM. The CDR3 length is 12 residues. The CDR3 loop is CASASPGNTIYF. CDR3 nucleotides: TGTGCCAGCGCCTCCCCAGGAAACACCATATATTTT. Full variable domain (remainder filled in from reference TRBV28 and TRBJ1-3): DVKVTQSSRYLVKRTGEKVFLECVQDMDHENMFWYRQDPGLGLRLIYFSYDVKMKEKGDIPEGYSVSREKKERFSLILESASTNQTSMYLCASASPGNTIYFGEGSWLTVV.

In its sample, this clone was seen once. The V gene is TRBV19, the J gene TRBJ1-2, with a possible D match to TRBD1 (5 bases). This CDR3 has 15 amino acids. Germline V gene sequence: CDR1 LNHDA, CDR2 SQIVND (reference sequence). The germline V and J ends were trimmed by 11 bases and 4 bases, with 23 bases remaining between them. The CDR3 sequence: CASVGTTATVYGYTF. As DNA, the CDR3 is TGTGCCTCTGTTGGTACGACAGCAACAGTCTATGGCTACACCTTC.

V is TRBV5-1 and J is TRBJ1-6, with 8 bases matching TRBD1. Germline CDR1 reads SGHRS; CDR2 reads YFSETQ. This CDR3 has 14 amino acids. V shed 3 bases and J 7 bases; nucleotides not matched to a gene: 3. The chain's CDR3 is CASSSGTGNSPLHF. The CDR3 DNA sequence: TGCGCCAGCAGCTCCGGGACAGGCAATTCACCCCTCCACTTT.

The V and J genes are TRBV5-1 and TRBJ1-6; D uncertain. The germline V gene encodes CDR1 SGHRS and CDR2 YFSETQ. This CDR3 is 22 amino acids long. With 0 bases removed from V and 0 bases from J, the gap between germline ends came to 25 bases. CDR3 DNA sequence: TGCGCCAGCAGCTTGGTTAGGTCTTCCGCACGACTTTCGAGCTCCTATAATTCACCCCTCCACTTT. Protein product: CASSLVRSSARLSSSYNSPLHF.

This chain uses TRBV28 with TRBJ2-7; D assignment may be TRBD1 or TRBD2 (5 bases each). Germline values: CDR1 MDHEN, CDR2 SYDVKM. This CDR3 comprises 14 residues. Between the trimmed V and J ends, which lost 2 bases and 6 bases, there was a span of 14 bases. The CDR3 DNA reads TGTGCCAGCAGTTTAAGTTCCTTCGGGGCCGAGCAGTACTTC. Residues: CASSLSSFGAEQYF.

This chain uses TRBV10-3 with TRBJ2-1; 9 positions match TRBD1. The V and J ends lost 4 bases and 8 bases, in that order; junction bases with no gene match: 6. The CDR3 loop spans 14 amino acids. Looked up from germline, CDR1 is ENHRY and CDR2 is SYGVKD. The CDR3 DNA sequence: TGTGCCATCAGTGGACACAGGGGGCAAGATGAGCAGTTCTTC. Protein product: CAISGHRGQDEQFF.

The chain links TRBV2 to TRBJ1-3; TRBD1 aligns across 10 bases. From germline, CDR1 is SNHLY and CDR2 FYNNEI. This CDR3 spans 15 amino acids. The J segment lost 4 bases and the V segment lost 7 bases, leaving 7 bases of the junction unmatched. CDR3 sequence: CASMLDRGAGNTIYF. CDR3 bases: TGTGCCAGCATGCTGGACAGGGGGGCGGGAAACACCATATATTTT.

The sample holds one count of this clone. The chain joins TRBV7-2 to TRBJ2-3; D possibly corresponds to TRBD2 (6 bases). The CDR3 extends over 13 amino acids. The V gene's germline CDR1 is SGHTA and CDR2 FQGNSA. Trimming removed 11 bases from V and 2 bases from J, with 14 bases in between. The DNA for the CDR3 is TGTGCCGGATCTAGCGCTTACACAGATACGCAGTATTTT. It is translated as CAGSSAYTDTQYF.